This passage covers 12 T cell receptor beta chains from one sample sequenced in a study of T cell repertoires in cytomegalovirus infection. A single record per CDR3 protein comes from TCRdb applying MiXCR to the reads. The sample records approximately 630,000 distinct CDR3 sequences, roughly a quarter being singletons. Material: CD8+ T cells from PBMCs. The receptors stem from a human donor in good health (CMV status not recorded). Some clones in this sample may be carry-over from other donors' samples.

The sample holds many counts of this clonotype. The rearrangement links TRBV7-2 to TRBJ1-1; D remains unclear. This CDR3 is built from 14 residues. Trimming stripped 3 bases from V and 5 bases from J, with 13 bases between. The germline V gene encodes CDR1 SGHTA and CDR2 FQGNSA. CDR3 protein: CASSFTTGGTEAFF. CDR3 nucleotides: TGTGCCAGCAGCTTCACGACGGGTGGGACTGAAGCTTTCTTT.

With respect to this clonotype: The junction departs from germline at one end; a sequencing error may be responsible. The gene calls are TRBV4-1 and TRBJ2-1, with D tentatively TRBD1 (6 bases). The CDR3 sequence is 14 residues long. The germline V gene encodes CDR1 MGHRA and CDR2 YSYEKL. CDR3 region: CTSSQAYGTNEQFF. The CDR3, as DNA: TGCACCAGCAGCCAAGCTTACGGGACAAATGAGCAGTTCTTC.

This clonotype was detected ten times or more. This chain's CDR3 is CASSGGTGNGYTF. In nucleotides, the CDR3 is TGTGCCAGCAGCGGTGGGACAGGGAATGGCTACACCTTC. V gene TRBV28 combines with J gene TRBJ1-2; TRBD1 aligns across 9 bases. V was clipped by 6 bases and J by 6 bases; unmatched bases: 5. The CDR3 extends over 13 amino acids. Germline CDR1 MDHEN, CDR2 SYDVKM.

As regards this clonotype: A read error is possible here, since a much larger clone lies one base away. This chain connects TRBV25-1 to TRBJ1-2; 7 nucleotides agree with TRBD1. Germline V gives CDR1 MGHDK, CDR2 SYGVNS. The CDR3 spans 17 residues. The CDR3 region has the DNA TGTACCAGCAGTGGCTTTCACCCCCCACAGGGGTACTATGGCTACACCTTC. Amino acids: CTSSGFHPPQGYYGYTF.

The V gene is TRBV19, the J gene TRBJ1-1; TRBD1 is a possible D gene (5 bases). V shed 3 bases and J shed 4 bases, with 9 bases lying between them. From germline, CDR1 is LNHDA and CDR2 SQIVND (reference sequence). CDR3 size: 13 residues. CDR3: CASSIQGLTEAFF. CDR3 coding DNA: TGTGCCAGTAGTATCCAGGGCCTCACTGAAGCTTTCTTT. The full variable domain, in which reference TRBV19 and TRBJ1-1 provide the parts outside the CDR3, is DGGITQSPKYLFRKEGQNVTLSCEQNLNHDAMYWYRQDPGQGLRLIYYSQIVNDFQKGDIAEGYSVSREKKESFPLTVTSAQKNPTAFYLCASSIQGLTEAFFGQGTRLTVV.

Worth noting for this clonotype: This sequence may be a read error, since a much larger clone differs from it by one base. The chain carries TRBV28 and TRBJ1-3; D gene uncertain. The CDR3 is 14 amino acids. Per the germline V gene, CDR1 is MDHEN and CDR2 is SYDVKM. The V gene lost 7 bases and the J gene lost 0 bases, with 10 bases spanning the gap. This CDR3 reads CASKRKSSGNTIYF. In nucleotides, the CDR3 is TGTGCCAGCAAGCGGAAGAGCTCTGGAAACACCATATATTTT. Using reference TRBV28 and TRBJ1-3 for the parts outside the CDR3, the full variable domain is DVKVTQSSRYLVKRTGEKVFLECVQDMDHENMFWYRQDPGLGLRLIYFSYDVKMKEKGDIPEGYSVSREKKERFSLILESASTNQTSMYLCASKRKSSGNTIYFGEGSWLTVV.

The chain links TRBV28 to TRBJ1-4; D is unclear. Deletions cut 0 bases from V and 3 bases from J, with 8 bases between. This CDR3 is 15 amino acids long. Germline CDR1 and CDR2: MDHEN and SYDVKM. The CDR3 spells CASSLWSKANEKLFF. The CDR3 region has the DNA TGTGCCAGCAGTTTATGGAGCAAGGCTAATGAAAAACTGTTTTTT.

The chain carries TRBV12-3 or TRBV12-4 and TRBJ2-3; D is perhaps TRBD2 (6 bases). Trimming took off 5 bases at V and 4 bases at J, with 10 bases between the two ends. The CDR3 has 13 amino acids. In DNA, the CDR3 is TGTGCCAGCAGTGAGGCGGGACCAGATACGCAGTATTTT. Its translation is CASSEAGPDTQYF.

This clonotype came up many times. The V and J genes are TRBV7-2 and TRBJ2-1, with 7 positions matching TRBD2. With 3 bases clipped from V and 8 bases from J, the junction kept 10 bases outside the gene matches. This CDR3 comprises 15 residues. Germline V gene lookup returns CDR1 SGHTA and CDR2 FQGNSA. The CDR3 region has the DNA TGTGCCAGCAGCTTGTCGGGGGGTTTGATCGATGAGCAGTTCTTC. Translating gives CASSLSGGLIDEQFF.

This clonotype was found many times. The V gene is TRBV7-2, the J gene TRBJ2-5; D gene ambiguous. The CDR3 loop spans 12 amino acids. V lost 5 bases, J lost 4 bases, and 8 bases lay in between. Germline assignment: CDR1 SGHTA and CDR2 FQGNSA. CDR3 nucleotide sequence: TGTGCCAGCAGCAATCGATTAGAGACCCAGTACTTC. Residues: CASSNRLETQYF.

This clonotype has ten or more counts. This sequence joins TRBV7-6 and TRBJ2-1, with 10 nucleotides matching TRBD2. The length of the CDR3 is 15 residues. Germline CDR1 SGHVS, CDR2 FNYEAQ. Trimming took 5 bases from V and 0 from J; bases not matched to a gene: 1. The CDR3 DNA follows: TGTGCCAGCAGCCCTAGCGGGGGCTCCTACAATGAGCAGTTCTTC. It codes for CASSPSGGSYNEQFF. The whole variable domain, remainder taken from reference TRBV7-6 and TRBJ2-1, is GAGVSQSPRYKVTKRGQDVALRCDPISGHVSLYWYRQALGQGPEFLTYFNYEAQQDKSGLPNDRFSAERPEGSISTLTIQRTEQRDSAMYRCASSPSGGSYNEQFFGPGTRLTVL.

V gene TRBV12-3 or TRBV12-4 combines with J gene TRBJ2-2; D is unclear. The CDR3 runs to 11 residues. Trimming took 5 bases from V and 6 from J, leaving 4 bases between them. The CDR3 region is CASSKAGELFF. The CDR3 DNA sequence: TGTGCCAGCAGTAAGGCCGGGGAGCTGTTTTTT.